This T cell receptor beta chain was profiled in a study of T cell changes during pregnancy in multiple sclerosis (dated by TCRdb to 2018 to 2020). Turning to the overall study: In women with multiple sclerosis, the researchers looked at how the T cell repertoire shifted as pregnancy progressed.

CDR1 and CDR2 (SGHTS, YDEGEE) derive from the germline V gene. Germline trimming amounts to 4 bases on V and 4 bases on J, with 2 as the count of junction bases outside the gene matches. There are 13 amino acids in the CDR3, from cysteine to phenylalanine inclusive. The retained sequence is limited to the CDR3, 39 bases, with the frame set at the first base. To note about this clone: What antigen it recognizes has not been identified. Base qualities are not recorded, but no much larger clone differs from it by a single base.

Library preparation used the immunoSEQ multiplex PCR assay. This is the immuneACCESS table as TCRdb keeps it, with only in-frame sequences that have V and J called. A part of the clones is gone; compared with another copy, unresolved V genes explain less than half, and the rest is unexplained. Across this sample there are around 81,000 clones, with around 90% seen only once. The top ten constitute 3.7% of the sample. This clonotype was sampled from a female donor in good health, enrolled as a control in a pregnancy study. The V and J genes are TRBV5-8 and TRBJ2-5, and 9 bases in between align with TRBD1. Sequencing was performed on peripheral blood, taken after pregnancy. The CDR3 region: CASSQDRGETQYF. The sequenced DNA: TGTGCCAGCAGCCAGGACAGGGGAGAGACCCAGTACTTC.